This T cell receptor (beta chain) comes out of a study of cytomegalovirus exposure and HLA in healthy donors. The CDR3 consists of 14 residues. V lost 2 bases to trimming and J lost 2 bases; unmatched junction nucleotides: 1. Per the germline V gene, CDR1 is SGHRS and CDR2 is YFSETQ. A remark on this clone: As yet, its antigen is unknown.

Both 60 Vbeta primers and 13 Jbeta primers went into the PCR. Data came from immunoSEQ multiplex PCR; TCRdb stores just in-frame clones and leaves some out. This sample has fewer than 200,000 clones, with about 80% found just once. Broader study findings: The classifier reportedly diagnosed cytomegalovirus status with high specificity and sensitivity. Most CMV-associated TCR beta chains appeared HLA-restricted in a later analysis. Other equally common chains were less clonally expanded than HLA-associated TCR beta chains, a later analysis showed.

The source material was PBMCs. The chain recombines TRBV5-1 with TRBJ1-3; 7 nucleotides match TRBD1. This receptor was taken from a woman in her 30s in good health and CMV-seronegative. CDR3 nucleotide sequence: TGCGCCAGCAGCTTCGGGACAGCTGGAAACACCATATATTTT. It specifies CASSFGTAGNTIYF.